This entry lists 25 T cell receptor beta chains sequenced from one sample in a study of blood T cell repertoires in COVID-19. TCRdb's table, derived via immunoSEQ multiplex PCR, lists solely in-frame clones and lacks some. The sample has some 83,000 clones, more than 85% seen once; the top ten hold around 7.8%. The material sequenced was peripheral blood. Receptors were obtained from an elderly man with active or convalescent COVID-19.

V gene TRBV25-1 combines with J gene TRBJ1-6; TRBD1 aligns across 7 bases. The V gene's germline CDR1 is MGHDK and CDR2 SYGVNS. CDR3 size: 13 residues. V trimming: 2 bases; J trimming: 9 bases; junction bases outside the gene matches: 1. The CDR3 sequence: CASSEDRVSPLHF. The CDR3 DNA sequence: TGTGCCAGCAGTGAAGACAGGGTTTCACCCCTCCACTTT.

The chain is built from TRBV11-2 and TRBJ2-5; TRBD2 might be the D (6 bases). The V end lost 4 bases, the J end lost 5 bases, and 11 bases lay between the germline ends. The CDR3 is 13 amino acids. Germline values: CDR1 SGHAT, CDR2 FQNNGV. DNA of the CDR3: TGTGCCAGCAGCTGGACGGGGAGGGAGACCCAGTACTTC. It translates to CASSWTGRETQYF.

This clone was recorded a few times. V gene TRBV2 combines with J gene TRBJ1-5, with 10 nucleotides matching TRBD1. The germline V gene encodes CDR1 SNHLY and CDR2 FYNNEI. The CDR3 extends over 17 amino acids. The V gene end was trimmed by 6 bases and the J gene end by 4 bases; junction bases not matched to a gene: 12. The DNA of the CDR3 is TGTGCCAGCAGGGACAGGGGGGCCCAGGGAAGAAATCAGCCCCAGCATTTT. Translating it yields CASRDRGAQGRNQPQHF.

The chain combines TRBV6-5 with TRBJ1-5, with D possibly being TRBD1 (5 bases). Trimming cost V 8 bases and J 1 base, with 12 bases left between them. The V gene's germline CDR1 is MNHEY and CDR2 SVGAGI. There are 14 residues in the CDR3. Here the CDR3 reads CASAADRSNQPQHF. CDR3 nucleotides: TGTGCCAGCGCCGCCGACAGAAGCAATCAGCCCCAGCATTTT.

This chain uses TRBV5-5 with TRBJ2-5; 8 bases are shared with TRBD2. The CDR3 length is 16 residues. Germline V lookup: CDR1 SGHKS, CDR2 YYEKEE (reference sequence). J gave up 0 bases and V 0 bases, and 4 bases lay outside the gene matches. In nucleotides, the CDR3 is TGTGCCAGCAGCTTGGTAGGCGGGGGGTACCAAGAGACCCAGTACTTC. It codes for CASSLVGGGYQETQYF.

The chain uses TRBV5-1 and TRBJ1-1; 7 bases map to TRBD1. The germline gives CDR1 SGHRS, CDR2 YFSETQ. Trimming removed 4 bases from V and 1 base from J; junction bases left unmatched: 4. The CDR3 has 14 residues. The CDR3: CASSHGDRNTEAFF. As DNA, the CDR3 is TGCGCCAGCAGCCATGGGGACAGGAACACTGAAGCTTTCTTT.

J is TRBJ2-1 and V is TRBV20-1; D might be TRBD2 (5 bases). The CDR3 loop spans 16 amino acids. V was shortened by 3 bases and J by 0 bases, with 15 bases between the two germline ends. Germline CDR1 and CDR2: DFQATT and SNEGSKA (reference sequence). The CDR3 DNA reads as TGCAGTGCTAGTCGGCGTCGAGGGAGCTCCTACAATGAGCAGTTCTTC. Amino acid sequence: CSASRRRGSSYNEQFF.

V is TRBV7-5 and J is TRBJ1-1. TRBV7-5 is a recognized pseudogene. CDR3 length equals 12 residues. The DNA of the CDR3 is TGTGTCAGAAGAAGTGAGGGAACTGAAGCTTTCTTT. Translated: CVRRSEGTEAFF.

The genes are TRBV6-1 and TRBJ1-1; D is uncertain. Germline V lookup: CDR1 MNHNS, CDR2 SASEGT. The CDR3 runs 14 residues. V lost 1 base and J 1 base, leaving 7 bases between the germline ends. CDR3 DNA sequence: TGTGCCAGCAGTGAAGTGTTACAGAACACTGAAGCTTTCTTT. Residues: CASSEVLQNTEAFF.

This clone turned up a few times. The chain is built from TRBV4-1 and TRBJ1-5; D is unresolved. Per germline, CDR1 MGHRA and CDR2 YSYEKL. The CDR3 runs 16 residues. Trimming stripped 0 bases from V and 1 base from J, with 10 bases between. The CDR3 spells CASSQEGARSNQPQHF. In DNA, the CDR3 is TGCGCCAGCAGCCAAGAAGGCGCGAGGAGCAATCAGCCCCAGCATTTT.

In nucleotides, the CDR3 is TGTGCCAGTAGCCCAAGGGACAGGGGAACTTATCAGCCCCAGCATTTT. Translating gives CASSPRDRGTYQPQHF. The genes are TRBV19 and TRBJ1-5, with TRBD1 matching over 10 bases. The junction had 10 bases not matched to a gene; V was cut back by 6 bases and J by 5 bases. This CDR3 region has 16 residues. Germline V gene data show CDR1 as LNHDA and CDR2 as SQIVND (reference sequence).

In its sample, this clone was seen once. V usage is TRBV27 and J usage is TRBJ2-1; TRBD1 matches 8 bases. CDR1 is MNHEY and CDR2 is SMNVEV in the germline V gene (reference sequence). Trimming removed 5 bases from V and 3 bases from J; junction bases left unmatched: 6. This CDR3 comprises 15 residues. The CDR3 loop reads CASSPGQVYYNEQFF. In DNA, the CDR3 is TGTGCCAGCAGTCCGGGACAGGTATACTACAATGAGCAGTTCTTC.

This chain joins TRBV9 and TRBJ2-1; the match to TRBD2 covers 10 bases. The CDR3 loop spans 15 amino acids. After removal of 7 bases from V and 7 bases from J, the junction contained 11 bases not matched to a gene. Germline V gene sequence: CDR1 SGDLS, CDR2 YYNGEE. For the CDR3, the DNA is TGTGCCAGCCGCCCCGTGGCTAGCGGGGGAAATGAGCAGTTCTTC. Its protein product is CASRPVASGGNEQFF.

The V and J genes are TRBV11-2 and TRBJ1-1; 12 positions match TRBD1. Unmatched junction bases numbered 4, after V lost 3 bases and J lost 5 bases. From germline, CDR1 is SGHAT and CDR2 FQNNGV. The CDR3 runs 15 residues. For the CDR3, the DNA is TGTGCCAGCAGCTTGGGACAGGGGGCGTGGACTGAAGCTTTCTTT. As protein: CASSLGQGAWTEAFF.

The V gene is TRBV3-1 (or the pseudogene TRBV3-2), the J gene TRBJ1-2; no reliable D call. V was pared by 4 bases and J by 4 bases, with 19 bases between. Germline V gene data show CDR1 as LGHDT and CDR2 as YNNKEL (reference sequence). CDR3 size: 16 residues. CDR3 coding DNA: TGTGCCAGCAGCCTCAACACGGGGAGTCTTGGCTATGGCTACACCTTC. Protein: CASSLNTGSLGYGYTF.

The chain couples TRBV10-1 to TRBJ2-3; TRBD1 is a possible D gene (6 bases). Germline V gives CDR1 WNHNN, CDR2 SYGVQD (reference sequence). V lost 0 bases, J lost 2 bases, and 15 bases lay in between. This CDR3 region has 17 residues. The chain's CDR3 is CASSESGAGSLTDTQYF. CDR3 bases: TGCGCCAGCAGTGAGTCGGGGGCCGGGTCTCTCACAGATACGCAGTATTTT.

The chain employs TRBV3-1 (or the pseudogene TRBV3-2) and TRBJ2-1; 13 positions match TRBD2. The CDR3 consists of 15 residues. Germline V gene data show CDR1 as LGHDT and CDR2 as YNNKEL (reference sequence). J lost 6 bases, V lost 1 base, and 0 bases had no gene match. The CDR3 nucleotides are TGTGCCAGCAGCCAAGGGACTAGCGGGGGCAATGAGCAGTTCTTC. This codes for CASSQGTSGGNEQFF.

The V and J genes are TRBV7-2 and TRBJ1-2; TRBD1 might be the D (5 bases). Trimming took 0 bases from V and 7 from J, leaving 9 bases between them. Germline CDR1 is SGHTA and CDR2 is FQGNSA. CDR3 size: 13 residues. The CDR3 DNA follows: TGTGCCAGCAGCTTAGCAGGGGAGGGTGGCTACACCTTC. Its protein is CASSLAGEGGYTF.

V is TRBV6-5 and J is TRBJ2-3; TRBD1 matches at 8 bases. Germline CDR1 reads MNHEY; CDR2 reads SVGAGI. This CDR3 is built from 13 residues. After removal of 10 bases from V and 7 bases from J, the junction contained 10 bases not matched to a gene. The CDR3 DNA is TGTGCCACCAAGTGGACAGGGTTGAATACGCAGTATTTT. Translating it yields CATKWTGLNTQYF.

The chain employs TRBV19 and TRBJ2-2; D is uncertain. Trimming took off 0 bases at V and 4 bases at J, with 6 bases between the two ends. CDR1 LNHDA and CDR2 SQIVND come from the germline V gene (reference sequence). The CDR3 totals 14 residues. The CDR3: CASSIERITGELFF. The CDR3 DNA sequence: TGTGCCAGTAGTATAGAGAGAATCACCGGGGAGCTGTTTTTT.

V and J are TRBV2 and TRBJ1-1; TRBD1 might be the D (6 bases). The CDR3 sequence is 14 residues long. The V end lost 3 bases, the J end lost 6 bases, and 14 bases lay between the germline ends. CDR1 and CDR2 from the germline V gene are SNHLY and FYNNEI. The CDR3 coding sequence is TGTGCCAGCAGTGAGGTTAGGGGGATCGCTGAAGCTTTCTTT. Translation: CASSEVRGIAEAFF.

CDR3 in DNA: TGTGCCAGCAGCTTGTCCTTGGAGTATGAGCAGTTCTTC. It specifies CASSLSLEYEQFF. The chain is built from TRBV5-6 and TRBJ2-1; D unclear. The CDR3 sequence is 13 residues long. Deletions cut 1 base from V and 8 bases from J, with 10 bases between. Germline V lookup: CDR1 SGHDT, CDR2 YYEEEE.

The chain employs TRBV6-5 and TRBJ1-4; D remains unclear. The CDR3 is 14 residues long. Germline V gene data show CDR1 as MNHEY and CDR2 as SVGAGI. The germline V and J ends were trimmed by 7 bases and 6 bases, with 15 bases remaining between them. The CDR3 DNA reads TGTGCCAGCACCCCCCGGGGTCTCGATGAAAAACTGTTTTTT. It is translated as CASTPRGLDEKLFF.

V gene TRBV27 combines with J gene TRBJ2-6; perhaps TRBD1 as D (6 bases). Germline-derived CDR1 and CDR2 are MNHEY and SMNVEV (reference sequence). V gave up 6 bases and J gave up 0 bases, with 12 bases separating them. The CDR3 contains 16 residues. Here the CDR3 DNA reads TGTGCCAGCAGCGTTACAGGGCTCTCTGGGGCCAACGTCCTGACTTTC. Its translation: CASSVTGLSGANVLTF.

In nucleotides, the CDR3 is TGTGCCAGCGGGGCGGGAGTAGGCACAGATACGCAGTATTTT. This encodes CASGAGVGTDTQYF. This chain links TRBV7-7 with TRBJ2-3; 7 nucleotides match TRBD2. The length of the CDR3 is 14 residues. The V gene's germline CDR1 is SSHAT and CDR2 FNYEAQ (reference sequence). Trimming took 8 bases from V and 1 from J; bases not matched to a gene: 6.